These T cell receptor beta chains were read from a single sample in a study of shared T cell receptors in the human thymus. TCRdb's copy holds only in-frame clones and misses some; the assay was immunoSEQ multiplex PCR. The sample records about 660,000 clones, 80% to 90% being singletons. These data also formed part of another study, on human thymus T cells.

The specimen sequenced was thymocytes. Every receptor here comes from a boy younger than two with a congenital heart defect. Both conserved end residues are part of each CDR3. Each record gives: V gene, J gene, clone size, D gene, CDR3 length, CDR3 DNA, CDR3 protein. D genes are given only for firm matches. Clone size is shown for a subset of rows, as once, few, many or a class of expanded clone.

V gene: TRBV5-1; J gene: TRBJ1-1; clone size: NA; D gene: NA; CDR3 length: 19; CDR3 DNA: TGCGCCAGCAGCTTGGATTTATCGACGAGGGTACATGATAGCACTGAAGCTTTCTTT; CDR3 protein: CASSLDLSTRVHDSTEAFF
V gene: TRBV14; J gene: TRBJ1-1; clone size: NA; D gene: NA; CDR3 length: 12; CDR3 DNA: TGTGCCAGCAGAGGGGGGAACACTGAAGCTTTCTTT; CDR3 protein: CASRGGNTEAFF
V gene: TRBV19; J gene: TRBJ2-7; clone size: NA; D gene: TRBD1; CDR3 length: 13; CDR3 DNA: TGTGCAGCCGGGACAGGCGATACGTACGAGCAGTACTTC; CDR3 protein: CAAGTGDTYEQYF
V gene: TRBV30; J gene: TRBJ1-1; clone size: NA; D gene: NA; CDR3 length: 15; CDR3 DNA: TGTGCCTGGAGTAAGAGGAGGCGTGTAGGGACTGAAGCTTTCTTT; CDR3 protein: CAWSKRRRVGTEAFF
V gene: TRBV6-5; J gene: TRBJ2-1; clone size: NA; D gene: TRBD2; CDR3 length: 16; CDR3 DNA: TGTGCCAGCAGTTACTCTAGCGGGATTTTGTACAATGAGCAGTTCTTC; CDR3 protein: CASSYSSGILYNEQFF
V gene: TRBV2; J gene: TRBJ1-6; clone size: NA; D gene: NA; CDR3 length: 17; CDR3 DNA: TGTGCCAGCAGTCTAAACAGGGATAGCTCCTATAATTCACCCCTCCACTTT; CDR3 protein: CASSLNRDSSYNSPLHF
V gene: TRBV2; J gene: TRBJ2-6; clone size: NA; D gene: TRBD1; CDR3 length: 16; CDR3 DNA: TGTGCCAGCAGTAGGCAGGGGGTAAGTGGGGCCAACGTCCTGACTTTC; CDR3 protein: CASSRQGVSGANVLTF
V gene: TRBV6-6; J gene: TRBJ2-5; clone size: NA; D gene: NA; CDR3 length: 13; CDR3 DNA: TGTGCCAGCAGTTACGATGCCCAGGGCACCCAGTACTTC; CDR3 protein: CASSYDAQGTQYF
V gene: TRBV27; J gene: TRBJ2-5; clone size: NA; D gene: TRBD2; CDR3 length: 16; CDR3 DNA: TGTGCCAGCAGCCTCCACCCGGGACTAGCGGAAGAGACCCAGTACTTC; CDR3 protein: CASSLHPGLAEETQYF
V gene: TRBV19; J gene: TRBJ1-1; clone size: NA; D gene: TRBD1; CDR3 length: 14; CDR3 DNA: TGTGCCAGTCGGACAGGGGGCATGGGGACTGAAGCTTTCTTT; CDR3 protein: CASRTGGMGTEAFF
V gene: TRBV28; J gene: TRBJ2-5; clone size: NA; D gene: TRBD1; CDR3 length: 17; CDR3 DNA: TGTGCCAGCAGCACGGCGGGACAGGGACCTTACCAAGAGACCCAGTACTTC; CDR3 protein: CASSTAGQGPYQETQYF
V gene: TRBV7-9; J gene: TRBJ1-3; clone size: NA; D gene: TRBD1; CDR3 length: 15; CDR3 DNA: TGTGCCAGCAGCAAAGGGACAGGGGCTGGAAACACCATATATTTT; CDR3 protein: CASSKGTGAGNTIYF
V gene: TRBV11-2; J gene: TRBJ1-3; clone size: NA; D gene: TRBD1; CDR3 length: 19; CDR3 DNA: TGTGCCAGCAGCTTAGAGCCCCATCGACAGGGTCAAGCTGGAAACACCATATATTTT; CDR3 protein: CASSLEPHRQGQAGNTIYF
V gene: TRBV28; J gene: TRBJ1-5; clone size: NA; D gene: TRBD1; CDR3 length: 22; CDR3 DNA: TGTGCCAGCAGTCCTCCCGGGGGTGGGACAGGGGCAATCGGAAGGGGCAATCAGCCCCAGCATTTT; CDR3 protein: CASSPPGGGTGAIGRGNQPQHF
V gene: TRBV4-3; J gene: TRBJ2-5; clone size: NA; D gene: TRBD2; CDR3 length: 17; CDR3 DNA: TGCGCCAGCAGCCCCGGACTAGCGGGGAGCGACCAAGAGACCCAGTACTTC; CDR3 protein: CASSPGLAGSDQETQYF
V gene: TRBV6-6; J gene: TRBJ2-1; clone size: NA; D gene: TRBD1; CDR3 length: 14; CDR3 DNA: TGTGCCAGCACATCAGGGGGCACCTACAATGAGCAGTTCTTC; CDR3 protein: CASTSGGTYNEQFF
V gene: TRBV29-1; J gene: TRBJ2-7; clone size: NA; D gene: TRBD1; CDR3 length: 13; CDR3 DNA: TGCAGCGTTCGGGACAGGGGGGACTACGAGCAGTACTTC; CDR3 protein: CSVRDRGDYEQYF
V gene: TRBV5-1; J gene: TRBJ1-1; clone size: NA; D gene: TRBD1; CDR3 length: 14; CDR3 DNA: TGCGCCAGCAGCCCTCCTGACAGGGCTCCTGAAGCTTTCTTT; CDR3 protein: CASSPPDRAPEAFF
V gene: TRBV6-5; J gene: TRBJ2-1; clone size: once; D gene: TRBD1; CDR3 length: 13; CDR3 DNA: TGTGCCGGAACCGGGACAGAGCCCCATGAGCAGTTCTTC; CDR3 protein: CAGTGTEPHEQFF
V gene: TRBV6-1; J gene: TRBJ2-7; clone size: NA; D gene: TRBD1; CDR3 length: 14; CDR3 DNA: TGTGCCAGCATGGCAGGGGGCATCTCCTACGAGCAGTACTTC; CDR3 protein: CASMAGGISYEQYF
V gene: TRBV2; J gene: TRBJ2-1; clone size: NA; D gene: TRBD1; CDR3 length: 14; CDR3 DNA: TGTGCCAGCGTCCCCGGGACAGACTACAATGAGCAGTTCTTC; CDR3 protein: CASVPGTDYNEQFF
V gene: TRBV6-5; J gene: TRBJ2-7; clone size: NA; D gene: TRBD1; CDR3 length: 15; CDR3 DNA: TGTGCCAGCAGTTACCCAGGACAGGGGGCCTACGAGCAGTACTTC; CDR3 protein: CASSYPGQGAYEQYF
V gene: TRBV7-2; J gene: TRBJ1-1; clone size: once; D gene: NA; CDR3 length: 13; CDR3 DNA: TGTGCCAGCAGCTTACGGCGGGACACTGAAGCTTTCTTT; CDR3 protein: CASSLRRDTEAFF
V gene: TRBV5-1; J gene: TRBJ2-2; clone size: NA; D gene: NA; CDR3 length: 16; CDR3 DNA: TGCGCCAGCAGCTTGGAAGGCAGGATGAACACCGGGGAGCTGTTTTTT; CDR3 protein: CASSLEGRMNTGELFF
V gene: TRBV28; J gene: TRBJ1-1; clone size: NA; D gene: NA; CDR3 length: 13; CDR3 DNA: TGTGCCAGTAGTCACCCCGGGGGAAGTGGAGCTTTCTTT; CDR3 protein: CASSHPGGSGAFF
V gene: TRBV11-2; J gene: TRBJ1-4; clone size: NA; D gene: TRBD1; CDR3 length: 15; CDR3 DNA: TGTGCCAGCAGCCGCTCCCGGGACAGGCGTCAAAAACTGTTTTTT; CDR3 protein: CASSRSRDRRQKLFF